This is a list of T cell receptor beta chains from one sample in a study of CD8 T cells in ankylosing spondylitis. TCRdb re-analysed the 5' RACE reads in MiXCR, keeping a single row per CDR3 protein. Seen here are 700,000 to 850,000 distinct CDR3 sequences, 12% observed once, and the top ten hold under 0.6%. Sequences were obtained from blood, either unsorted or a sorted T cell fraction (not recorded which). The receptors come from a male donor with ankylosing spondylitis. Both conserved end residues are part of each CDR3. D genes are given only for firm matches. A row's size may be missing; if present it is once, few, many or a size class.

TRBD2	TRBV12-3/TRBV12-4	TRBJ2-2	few	CASSFGLAGVGTGELFF	TGTGCCAGCAGTTTTGGACTAGCGGGGGTGGGCACCGGGGAGCTGTTTTTT
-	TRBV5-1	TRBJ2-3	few	CATAAERSSTDTQYF	TGCGCCACGGCCGCGGAACGTTCTAGCACAGATACGCAGTATTTT
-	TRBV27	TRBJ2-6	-	CASSRGPSSGANVLTF	TGTGCCAGCAGTCGAGGGCCGAGCTCTGGGGCCAACGTCCTGACTTTC
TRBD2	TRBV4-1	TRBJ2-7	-	CASSQERLAGVREQYF	TGCGCCAGCAGCCAAGAAAGGCTAGCGGGAGTGCGGGAGCAGTACTTC
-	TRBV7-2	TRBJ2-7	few	CASSPSRQNYEQYF	TGTGCCAGCAGCCCTAGTCGGCAAAACTACGAGCAGTACTTC
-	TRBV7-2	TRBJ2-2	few	CASSLHGGELFF	TGTGCCAGCAGCTTACATGGCGGGGAGCTGTTTTTT
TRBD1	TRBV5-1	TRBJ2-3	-	CASSTGQRTDTQYF	TGCGCCAGCAGCACGGGACAGCGGACAGATACGCAGTATTTT
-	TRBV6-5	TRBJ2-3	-	CASSYSGQSTDTQYF	TGTGCCAGCAGTTACTCGGGGCAGAGCACAGATACGCAGTATTTT
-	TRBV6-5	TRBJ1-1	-	CASSYTTGRNTEAFF	TGTGCCAGCAGTTACACGACAGGAAGGAACACTGAAGCTTTCTTT
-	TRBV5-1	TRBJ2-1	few	CASSFDTISYNEQFF	TGCGCCAGCAGTTTCGACACCATCTCCTACAATGAGCAGTTCTTC
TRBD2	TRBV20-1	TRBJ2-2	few	CSARASGRSGELFF	TGCAGTGCTAGAGCCAGCGGGAGATCCGGGGAGCTGTTTTTT
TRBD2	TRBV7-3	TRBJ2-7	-	CARSGGYTYEQYF	TGTGCCAGAAGCGGGGGATACACCTACGAGCAGTACTTC
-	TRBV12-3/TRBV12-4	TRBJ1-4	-	CASSFGGASEKLFF	TGTGCCAGCAGTTTCGGGGGCGCGAGTGAAAAACTGTTTTTT
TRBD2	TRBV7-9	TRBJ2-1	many	CASSLGLAAGAKSEQFF	TGTGCCAGCAGCCTCGGACTAGCGGCCGGGGCAAAATCGGAGCAGTTCTTC
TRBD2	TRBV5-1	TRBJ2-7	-	CASSLGGGDEQYF	TGCGCCAGCAGCTTGGGCGGGGGAGACGAGCAGTACTTC
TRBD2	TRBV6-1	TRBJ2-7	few	CAAGAGFQQYF	TGTGCCGCGGGAGCGGGATTCCAGCAGTACTTC
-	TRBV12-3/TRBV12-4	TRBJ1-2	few	CASSPYGGGYTF	TGTGCCAGCAGTCCCTATGGGGGCGGCTACACCTTC
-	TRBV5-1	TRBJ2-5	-	CASSSVGRAEETQYF	TGCGCCAGCAGCTCCGTGGGCAGGGCAGAAGAGACCCAGTACTTC
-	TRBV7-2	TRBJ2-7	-	CASSSRVTYEQYF	TGTGCCAGCAGCTCCCGGGTGACCTACGAGCAGTACTTC
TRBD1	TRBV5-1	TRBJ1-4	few	CASSSMTGVEEKLFF	TGCGCCAGCAGCTCGATGACAGGGGTTGAGGAAAAACTGTTTTTT
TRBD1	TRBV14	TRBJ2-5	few	CASSLRTGQSF	TGTGCCAGCAGCCTTAGGACAGGTCAATCTTTC
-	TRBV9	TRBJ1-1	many	CASSVGQPNTEAFF	TGTGCCAGCAGCGTAGGACAGCCGAACACTGAAGCTTTCTTT
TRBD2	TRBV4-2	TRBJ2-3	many	CASSQVGLAGVPSTDTQYF	TGTGCCAGCAGCCAAGTTGGGCTAGCGGGGGTCCCCTCCACAGATACGCAGTATTTT
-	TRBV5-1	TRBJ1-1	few	CASSSQGPEGGRAFF	TGCGCCAGCAGCTCGCAGGGACCCGAGGGAGGGCGAGCTTTCTTT